A selection of T cell receptor beta chains follows, all from one sample in a study of blood T cell repertoires in COVID-19. Assay used: immunoSEQ multiplex PCR; TCRdb lists only in-frame clones, some missing. Found here are about 200,000 clones, 65% to 90% of them singletons; the top ten hold about 2.5%. Sequenced material: peripheral blood. Every receptor here comes from a woman in her seventies with COVID-19, enrolled during active disease. CDR3s include the opening cysteine and the closing phenylalanine or tryptophan. A D gene is named only where the DNA matches it firmly. Clone size, where shown, is once, few, many, or a class for clones that have expanded.

j_call v_call d_call clone_size cdr3_aa cdr3_nt
TRBJ1-3 TRBV19 . . CASRPQGINTIYF TGTGCCAGTCGGCCCCAGGGGATCAACACCATATATTTT
TRBJ1-5 TRBV3-1/TRBV3-2 TRBD1 . CASSQDEGADQPQHF TGTGCCAGCAGCCAAGACGAGGGGGCGGATCAGCCCCAGCATTTT
TRBJ2-3 TRBV9 TRBD2 . CASSPLFGELAGATDTQYF TGTGCCAGCAGCCCCCTCTTCGGGGAATTAGCGGGGGCAACAGATACGCAGTATTTT
TRBJ1-2 TRBV5-1 TRBD1 . CASSFSGTGNYGYTF TGCGCCAGCAGCTTCTCAGGGACAGGGAATTATGGCTACACCTTC
TRBJ1-3 TRBV9 . . CASSGEGLGNTIYF TGTGCCAGCAGCGGTGAGGGTCTCGGAAACACCATATATTTT
TRBJ1-1 TRBV2 . few CASRVSSNLYEAFF TGTGCCAGCAGGGTGAGTTCCAATCTATATGAAGCTTTCTTT
TRBJ1-6 TRBV19 TRBD1 . CASSIDLQGADSPLHF TGTGCCAGTAGTATAGATCTTCAGGGGGCGGATTCACCCCTCCACTTT
TRBJ2-3 TRBV5-1 TRBD2 few CASSLASGGRTDTQYF TGCGCCAGCAGCTTAGCTAGCGGGGGGCGCACAGATACGCAGTATTTT
TRBJ2-5 TRBV5-1 TRBD2 . CASSLATSGETQYF TGCGCCAGCAGCTTGGCGACTAGCGGAGAGACCCAGTACTTC
TRBJ1-6 TRBV9 . . CASSPRGASGNTSPLHF TGTGCCAGCAGCCCGAGGGGAGCAAGCGGGAACACTTCACCCCTCCACTTT
TRBJ2-7 TRBV5-1 . . CASSRGLSYEQYF TGCGCCAGCAGCCGGGGTCTTTCCTACGAGCAGTACTTC
TRBJ1-1 TRBV11-2 TRBD1 . CASSLQGASGWPKAFF TGTGCCAGCAGCTTACAGGGGGCGTCGGGTTGGCCTAAAGCTTTCTTT
TRBJ2-5 TRBV9 TRBD2 once CASSDLAGVEETQYF TGTGCCAGCAGCGATCTAGCGGGAGTGGAAGAGACCCAGTACTTC
TRBJ2-5 TRBV6-2/TRBV6-3 . . CASSYSRTPRRQETQYF TGTGCCAGCAGTTACTCAAGAACACCGAGGCGTCAAGAGACCCAGTACTTC
TRBJ2-7 TRBV10-3 TRBD2 . CAISGAGGSDYEQYF TGTGCCATCAGTGGGGCGGGGGGATCCGACTACGAGCAGTACTTC
TRBJ1-1 TRBV19 . . CASSRRETNTEAFF TGTGCCAGTAGTAGGAGGGAGACGAACACTGAAGCTTTCTTT
TRBJ1-3 TRBV12-5 TRBD1 few CASGGDRVGNTIYF TGTGCTAGTGGTGGGGACAGGGTAGGGAACACCATATATTTT
TRBJ1-1 TRBV7-9 . . CASSLTGNTEAFF TGTGCCAGCAGCTTAACAGGGAACACTGAAGCTTTCTTT
TRBJ2-7 TRBV5-1 . . CASSLEGVNDSQYF TGCGCCAGCAGCTTGGAGGGGGTCAACGATTCGCAGTACTTC
TRBJ2-2 TRBV7-8 TRBD2 . CASSLFGGGITGELFF TGTGCCAGCAGCTTATTCGGCGGGGGGATCACCGGGGAGCTGTTTTTT
TRBJ1-3 TRBV4-3 TRBD1 few CASSQGNRGGGNTIYF TGCGCCAGCAGCCAAGGGAACAGGGGAGGAGGAAACACCATATATTTT
TRBJ1-2 TRBV7-9 . . CASSFSGENGYTF TGTGCCAGCAGCTTTTCAGGGGAAAATGGCTACACCTTC
TRBJ2-1 TRBV19 . once CASSSGDAYNEQFF TGTGCCAGTAGTAGCGGGGATGCCTACAATGAGCAGTTCTTC
TRBJ1-3 TRBV7-8 TRBD1 . CASSITGVSGNTIYF TGTGCCAGCAGCATAACAGGGGTCTCTGGAAACACCATATATTTT
TRBJ2-2 TRBV5-1 TRBD1 . CASSSQPDRVNTGELFF TGCGCCAGCAGCTCCCAGCCGGACAGGGTAAACACCGGGGAGCTGTTTTTT
TRBJ2-2 TRBV11-2 TRBD2 . CASSGGLAGGTGELFF TGTGCCAGCAGCGGTGGACTAGCGGGGGGAACCGGGGAGCTGTTTTTT
TRBJ1-5 TRBV2 TRBD1 few CASMGGTGVQPQHF TGTGCCAGCATGGGGGGGACAGGGGTACAGCCCCAGCATTTT
TRBJ2-5 TRBV7-2 TRBD2 . CASSWTSGSETQYF TGTGCCAGCAGCTGGACTAGCGGGTCAGAGACCCAGTACTTC
TRBJ1-2 TRBV6-2/TRBV6-3 TRBD1 . CASSLQGAYGYTF TGTGCCAGCAGCTTACAGGGGGCGTATGGCTACACCTTC
TRBJ1-1 TRBV2 . once CASISEKTVFSEAFF TGTGCCAGCATATCAGAGAAGACAGTCTTTTCTGAAGCTTTCTTT
TRBJ1-2 TRBV6-6 . . CASTPRGENYGYTF TGTGCCAGCACCCCGAGAGGCGAGAACTATGGCTACACCTTC
TRBJ1-2 TRBV4-2 TRBD1 . CASSQIAGTGFYGYTF TGTGCCAGCAGCCAAATCGCCGGGACAGGGTTCTATGGCTACACCTTC
TRBJ2-2 TRBV9 TRBD2 . CASSVQTSGGFNTGELFF TGTGCCAGCAGCGTCCAGACTAGCGGGGGCTTTAACACCGGGGAGCTGTTTTTT
TRBJ1-4 TRBV5-1 TRBD1 . CASSLGDRVHEKLFF TGCGCCAGCAGCTTGGGGGACAGGGTACACGAAAAACTGTTTTTT
TRBJ2-1 TRBV27 . . CASSFHNAYNEQFF TGTGCCAGCAGTTTCCACAATGCCTACAATGAGCAGTTCTTC
TRBJ1-1 TRBV6-5 TRBD1 . CAIYRDRGFTEAFF TGTGCCATCTACCGGGACAGAGGTTTCACTGAAGCTTTCTTT
TRBJ2-1 TRBV6-2/TRBV6-3 TRBD1 . CASSWHRGNEQFF TGTGCCAGCAGTTGGCACAGGGGGAACGAGCAGTTCTTC